These 20 T cell receptor beta chains were sequenced from one sample in a study of T cell repertoires in cytomegalovirus infection. Antigens for these TCRs are unknown. TCRdb processed the reads anew with MiXCR; each CDR3 protein has one entry. The table has 800,000 to 950,000 distinct CDR3 sequences, about 31% seen once. Here the sequenced sample was cultured CD8+ T cells from PBMCs, taken from culture after CMV antigen stimulation. These receptor sequences come from a human donor in good health (CMV status not recorded). Some clones in this sample may be carry-over from other donors' samples.

The J gene is TRBJ1-1, the V gene TRBV6-1; D might be TRBD1 (6 bases). V lost 2 bases and J 0 bases, leaving 13 bases between the germline ends. Germline V gene data show CDR1 as MNHNS and CDR2 as SASEGT. The CDR3 length is 16 residues. The CDR3 sequence is CASSERPTGLNTEAFF. The CDR3 DNA reads as TGTGCCAGCAGTGAAAGGCCTACAGGGTTGAACACTGAAGCTTTCTTT.

CDR3: CASSQLPTYEQYV. The CDR3 DNA is TGTGCCAGCAGCCAGCTACCCACCTACGAGCAGTACGTC. The chain has TRBV7-9 and TRBJ2-7; D uncertain. This CDR3 spans 13 amino acids. The V gene's germline CDR1 is SEHNR and CDR2 FQNEAQ (reference sequence). Trimming pared 5 bases from V and 2 bases from J, leaving 10 bases between.

The sample holds a few counts of this clonotype. The rearrangement uses TRBV7-8 and TRBJ2-7; the D is unclear. The germline V and J ends were trimmed by 0 bases and 2 bases, with 8 bases remaining between them. The CDR3 contains 14 residues. CDR1 is SGHVS, CDR2 FQNEAQ, per germline. The CDR3 nucleotides read TGTGCCAGCAGCTTAGCCGGACCAGCCTACGAGCAGTACGTC. It encodes CASSLAGPAYEQYV.

The rearrangement uses TRBV18 and TRBJ2-3, with 10 bases that match TRBD2. The V gene's germline CDR1 is KGHSH and CDR2 LQKENI. This CDR3 has 16 residues. V was clipped by 4 bases and J by 6 bases; unmatched bases: 10. The CDR3 DNA is TGTGCCAGCTCACACCTACTAGCGGGGACGGAGGATACGCAGTATTTT. This sequence encodes CASSHLLAGTEDTQYF.

The chain employs TRBV2 and TRBJ1-1; D remains ambiguous. CDR3 length equals 12 residues. Per the germline V gene, CDR1 is SNHLY and CDR2 is FYNNEI. V dropped 6 bases and J dropped 2 bases, with 7 bases sitting between them. The CDR3 region is CASRADNTEAFF. The CDR3 DNA reads as TGTGCCAGCAGGGCTGACAACACTGAAGCTTTCTTT. The variable domain in full, with the rest retrieved from reference TRBV2 and TRBJ1-1, is EPEVTQTPSHQVTQMGQEVILRCVPISNHLYFYWYRQILGQKVEFLVSFYNNEISEKSEIFDDQFSVERPDGSNFTLKIRSTKLEDSAMYFCASRADNTEAFFGQGTRLTVV.

Turning to this clonotype: The junction shows a germline mismatch at one end, possibly a read error. The V call is TRBV6-8, the J call TRBJ1-1, with D maybe TRBD1 (6 bases). Germline CDR1 MNHGY, CDR2 SAAAGT. The CDR3 length is 13 residues. CDR3 residues: CASSPQGNPEDFF. CDR3 sequence (DNA): TGTGCCAGCAGTCCACAGGGAAACCCTGAAGATTTCTTT.

In regard to this clonotype: One end of the junction is discordant with germline, which a read error may explain. This rearrangement joins TRBV25-1 to TRBJ1-2, with D possibly TRBD1 on 5 matching bases. The germline V gene encodes CDR1 MGHDK and CDR2 SYGVNS. This CDR3 comprises 16 residues. CDR3 region: CASSDSWEGKNYGYTF. CDR3 DNA: TGCGCCAGCAGTGACTCCTGGGAGGGGAAAAACTATGGCTACACCTTC.

The chain recombines TRBV4-1 with TRBJ1-1; 7 positions match TRBD1. The V gene end was trimmed by 1 base and the J gene end by 2 bases; junction bases not matched to a gene: 7. CDR3 size: 16 residues. Germline V gene sequence: CDR1 MGHRA, CDR2 YSYEKL. As DNA, the CDR3 is TGCGCCAGCAGCCAAGGACCGGGACAGCCAAACACTGAAGCTTTCTTT. Its protein is CASSQGPGQPNTEAFF.

In this sample, this clonotype turned up many times. The V and J genes are TRBV28 and TRBJ1-1, with D perhaps TRBD1 (6 bases). The CDR3 loop spans 14 amino acids. Germline CDR1 and CDR2: MDHEN and SYDVKM. Trimming removed 9 bases from V and 1 base from J, with 15 bases in between. For the CDR3, the DNA is TGTGCCAGTTCGACCTTACAGGGGAACACTGAAGCTTTCTTT. Its translation is CASSTLQGNTEAFF.

This clonotype was observed a few times. The chain combines TRBV20-1 with TRBJ2-7, with 10 bases lining up with TRBD1. V lost 0 bases, J lost 6 bases, and 5 bases stayed unmatched. The length of the CDR3 is 14 residues. Germline lookup yields CDR1 DFQATT and CDR2 SNEGSKA (reference sequence). The CDR3 loop reads CSAREGTGDIEQYF. The CDR3 DNA reads as TGCAGTGCTAGAGAAGGGACAGGGGATATCGAGCAGTACTTC.

This clonotype was picked up a small number of times. The rearrangement joins TRBV7-9 to TRBJ2-7; possibly TRBD1 for D (7 bases). V was pared by 6 bases and J by 2 bases, with 23 bases between. Germline CDR1 reads SEHNR; CDR2 reads FQNEAQ (reference sequence). There are 17 residues in the CDR3. The CDR3 sequence is CASSPQGAGQLTYEQYF. The CDR3 nucleotides are TGTGCCAGCAGTCCCCAAGGGGCGGGACAGTTAACCTACGAGCAGTACTTC.

This clonotype has a count of ten or more. The chain links TRBV12-5 to TRBJ1-2; the D is unclear. CDR3 size: 13 residues. V gave up 3 bases and J gave up 4 bases, with 9 bases separating them. The V gene's germline CDR1 is LGHNT and CDR2 FRNRAP. The CDR3 is CASGFMGSYGYTF. The DNA of the CDR3 is TGTGCTAGTGGTTTTATGGGGTCCTATGGCTACACCTTC.

This rearrangement joins TRBV20-1 to TRBJ2-3; 13 positions match TRBD2. This CDR3 comprises 17 residues. The junction had 12 bases not matched to a gene; V was cut back by 6 bases and J by 3 bases. Germline-derived CDR1 and CDR2 are DFQATT and SNEGSKA (reference sequence). The CDR3 reads CSAKGTSGDLGTDTQYF. CDR3 in DNA: TGCAGTGCCAAAGGGACTAGCGGGGACCTGGGGACAGATACGCAGTATTTT.

The V call is TRBV27, the J call TRBJ2-2; maybe TRBD1 (5 bases). The germline V gene encodes CDR1 MNHEY and CDR2 SMNVEV (reference sequence). Trimming removed 3 bases from V and 1 base from J, with 9 bases in between. The CDR3 is 15 residues long. The CDR3 DNA reads TGTGCCAGCAGTTTGTACAGGATGAACACCGGGGAGCTGTTTTTT. It specifies CASSLYRMNTGELFF.

J is TRBJ1-5 and V is TRBV12-5; 7 nucleotides match TRBD1. J lost 7 bases, V lost 1 base, and 13 bases had no gene match. Germline V gene lookup returns CDR1 LGHNT and CDR2 FRNRAP. The CDR3 runs to 17 residues. CDR3 amino acids: CASGLGTGTVIIQPQHF. The DNA of the CDR3 is TGTGCTAGTGGTTTGGGAACCGGGACAGTTATCATCCAGCCCCAGCATTTT.

V and J are TRBV25-1 and TRBJ2-5, with D possibly TRBD1 on 5 matching bases. The CDR3 length is 14 residues. Germline values: CDR1 MGHDK, CDR2 SYGVNS. V was shortened by 3 bases and J by 3 bases, with 11 bases between the two germline ends. CDR3 residues: CASSEAGAEETQYF. The DNA of the CDR3 is TGTGCCAGCAGTGAGGCTGGGGCCGAAGAGACCCAGTACTTC.

This clonotype occurred a few times. The V call is TRBV5-8, the J call TRBJ2-7; 7 nucleotides line up with TRBD1. The CDR3 totals 14 residues. V shed 3 bases, J shed 2 bases, and the junction held 5 bases outside the gene matches. CDR1 is SGHTS and CDR2 is YDEGEE in the germline V gene. This CDR3 is CASSWTGTAYEQYV. As DNA, the CDR3 is TGTGCCAGCAGCTGGACCGGGACAGCCTACGAGCAGTACGTC.

The gene calls are TRBV4-1 and TRBJ2-7; 9 bases match TRBD2. After removal of 3 bases from V and 3 bases from J, the junction contained 9 bases not matched to a gene. The CDR3 covers 16 residues. CDR1 and CDR2 (germline): MGHRA, YSYEKL. The CDR3 coding sequence is TGCGCCAGCAGCCAGCAGGGACTAGCAGACCTCTACGAGCAGTACTTC. Amino acid sequence: CASSQQGLADLYEQYF.

The genes are TRBV12-3 or TRBV12-4 and TRBJ1-5, with 7 bases lining up with TRBD1. V gave up 6 bases and J gave up 5 bases; unmatched junction bases: 7. The length of the CDR3 is 14 residues. CDR3 residues: CASRLQGNHQPQHF. The CDR3 bases are TGTGCCAGCAGGTTACAGGGGAACCATCAGCCCCAGCATTTT.

Note on this clonotype: The junction does not match germline at one end; this may be a read error. The chain has TRBV5-6 and TRBJ2-1; TRBD2 aligns across 8 bases. This CDR3 spans 15 amino acids. Germline V CDR1 and CDR2: SGHDT, YYEEEE. The DNA of the CDR3 is TGTGCCAGCAGCCTGGGACTAGGGACCTACAGTGAGCAGTTCTTC. Residues: CASSLGLGTYSEQFF.